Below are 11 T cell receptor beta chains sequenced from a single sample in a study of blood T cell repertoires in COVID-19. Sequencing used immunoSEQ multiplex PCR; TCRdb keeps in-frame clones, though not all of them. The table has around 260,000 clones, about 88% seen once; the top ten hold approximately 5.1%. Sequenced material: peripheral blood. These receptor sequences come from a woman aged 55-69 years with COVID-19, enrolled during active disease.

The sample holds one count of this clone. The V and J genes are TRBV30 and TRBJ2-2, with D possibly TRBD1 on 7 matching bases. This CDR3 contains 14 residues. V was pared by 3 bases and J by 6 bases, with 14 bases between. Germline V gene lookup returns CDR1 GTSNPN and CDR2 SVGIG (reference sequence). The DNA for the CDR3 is TGTGCCTGGAGCCCAGGGGGGTTCGCCGGGGAGCTGTTTTTT. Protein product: CAWSPGGFAGELFF.

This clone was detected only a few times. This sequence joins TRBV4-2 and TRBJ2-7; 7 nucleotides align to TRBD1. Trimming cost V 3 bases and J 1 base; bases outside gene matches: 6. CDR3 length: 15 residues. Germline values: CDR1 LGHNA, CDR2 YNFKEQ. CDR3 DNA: TGTGCCAGCAGCCAGATGGGGACAGAGTCCTACGAGCAGTACTTC. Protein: CASSQMGTESYEQYF.

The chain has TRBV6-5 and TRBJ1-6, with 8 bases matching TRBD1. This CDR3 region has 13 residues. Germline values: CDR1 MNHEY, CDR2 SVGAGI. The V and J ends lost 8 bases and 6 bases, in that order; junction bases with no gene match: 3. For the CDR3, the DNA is TGTGCCAGCCGGGACAGGATTAATTCACCCCTCCACTTT. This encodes CASRDRINSPLHF.

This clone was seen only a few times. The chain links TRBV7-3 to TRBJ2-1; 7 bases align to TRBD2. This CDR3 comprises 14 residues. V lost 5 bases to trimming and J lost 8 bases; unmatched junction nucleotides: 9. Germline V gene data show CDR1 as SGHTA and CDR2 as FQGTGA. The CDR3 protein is CASSVSGPRDEQFF. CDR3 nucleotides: TGTGCCAGCAGCGTTAGCGGGCCCCGGGATGAGCAGTTCTTC.

The CDR3 spells CAISEMAGWALNSPLHF. The CDR3 region has the DNA TGTGCCATCAGTGAGATGGCTGGCTGGGCGTTAAATTCACCCCTCCACTTT. V and J are TRBV10-3 and TRBJ1-6; D call uncertain. CDR1 and CDR2 (germline): ENHRY, SYGVKD. This CDR3 has 17 amino acids. V shed 2 bases and J shed 7 bases, with 18 bases lying between them.

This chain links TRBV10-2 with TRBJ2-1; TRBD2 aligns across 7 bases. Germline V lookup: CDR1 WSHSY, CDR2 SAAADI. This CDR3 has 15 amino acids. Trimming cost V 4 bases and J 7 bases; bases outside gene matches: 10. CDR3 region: CASSGKAGSLNEQFF. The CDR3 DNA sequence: TGCGCCAGCAGTGGAAAAGCGGGGAGTCTGAATGAGCAGTTCTTC.

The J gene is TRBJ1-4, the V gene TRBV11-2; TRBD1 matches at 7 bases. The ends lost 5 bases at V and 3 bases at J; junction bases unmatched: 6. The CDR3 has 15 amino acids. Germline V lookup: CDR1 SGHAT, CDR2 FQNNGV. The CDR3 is CASSTYRGPNEKLFF. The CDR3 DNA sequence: TGTGCCAGCAGCACGTACAGGGGCCCTAATGAAAAACTGTTTTTT.

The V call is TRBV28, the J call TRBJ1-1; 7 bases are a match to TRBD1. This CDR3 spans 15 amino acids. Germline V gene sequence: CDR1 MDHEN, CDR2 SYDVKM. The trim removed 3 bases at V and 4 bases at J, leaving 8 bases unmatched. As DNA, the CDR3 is TGTGCCAGCAGTTTGATCGGGACAGAAGGCACTGAAGCTTTCTTT. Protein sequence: CASSLIGTEGTEAFF.

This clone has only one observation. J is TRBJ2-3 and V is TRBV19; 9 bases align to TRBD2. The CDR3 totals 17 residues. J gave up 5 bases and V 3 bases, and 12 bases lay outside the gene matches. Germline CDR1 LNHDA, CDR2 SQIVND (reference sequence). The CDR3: CASSMAPGTSRGDTQYF. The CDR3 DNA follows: TGTGCCAGTAGTATGGCGCCCGGGACTAGCAGGGGAGATACGCAGTATTTT.

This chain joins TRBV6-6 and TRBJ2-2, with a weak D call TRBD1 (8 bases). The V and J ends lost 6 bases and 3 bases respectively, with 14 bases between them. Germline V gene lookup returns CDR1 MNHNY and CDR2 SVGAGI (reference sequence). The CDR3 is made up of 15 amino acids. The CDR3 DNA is TGTGCCAGCAGGCGGACAGGGAGGGACACCGGGGAGCTGTTTTTT. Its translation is CASRRTGRDTGELFF.

DNA for the CDR3: TGTGCCAGTAGAGAATACAGGGTCGGACCCTATGGCTACACCTTC. This codes for CASREYRVGPYGYTF. The J gene is TRBJ1-2, the V gene TRBV19; TRBD1 is a possible D gene (6 bases). Trimming pared 6 bases from V and 4 bases from J, leaving 18 bases between. The CDR3 extends over 15 amino acids. Per germline, CDR1 LNHDA and CDR2 SQIVND (reference sequence).